This T cell receptor (beta chain) was profiled in a study of T-cell reconstitution after alpha-beta-depleted transplantation in children. Study findings and constraints: Several hundred rapidly expanded clones from non-depleted graft cells reportedly supplied alpha-beta T cells about two months post-transplant. Surviving recipient T cells and intrathymic progenitors accounted for some patients' high TCRbeta diversity at day 60.

There are many counts of this clonotype. Its antigen is undetermined. Unique molecular identifiers featured in how the TCRbeta library was prepared. TCRdb reprocessed the PCR reads via MiXCR and lists one record per CDR3 protein. The table includes about 260,000 distinct CDR3 sequences, around 7.5% detected once. This CDR3 is built from 19 residues. V gave up 1 base and J gave up 2 bases, with 25 bases separating them. Germline CDR1 and CDR2: SGDLS and YYNGEE. The sequence derives from a male patient younger than 18 who had a stem cell transplant for acute lymphoblastic leukemia, so the T cells may come from the graft donor. The chain uses TRBV9 and TRBJ2-7; possible D gene TRBD1, 5 bases. This sample comprised PBMCs, mostly from graft donor cells, obtained 180 days after TCRalphabeta/CD19-depleted stem cell transplant. CDR3 sequence reads: CASSVRQPAKKLATYEQYF. In nucleotides, the CDR3 is TGTGCCAGCAGCGTAAGACAGCCAGCTAAGAAGCTGGCTACCTACGAGCAGTACTTC.